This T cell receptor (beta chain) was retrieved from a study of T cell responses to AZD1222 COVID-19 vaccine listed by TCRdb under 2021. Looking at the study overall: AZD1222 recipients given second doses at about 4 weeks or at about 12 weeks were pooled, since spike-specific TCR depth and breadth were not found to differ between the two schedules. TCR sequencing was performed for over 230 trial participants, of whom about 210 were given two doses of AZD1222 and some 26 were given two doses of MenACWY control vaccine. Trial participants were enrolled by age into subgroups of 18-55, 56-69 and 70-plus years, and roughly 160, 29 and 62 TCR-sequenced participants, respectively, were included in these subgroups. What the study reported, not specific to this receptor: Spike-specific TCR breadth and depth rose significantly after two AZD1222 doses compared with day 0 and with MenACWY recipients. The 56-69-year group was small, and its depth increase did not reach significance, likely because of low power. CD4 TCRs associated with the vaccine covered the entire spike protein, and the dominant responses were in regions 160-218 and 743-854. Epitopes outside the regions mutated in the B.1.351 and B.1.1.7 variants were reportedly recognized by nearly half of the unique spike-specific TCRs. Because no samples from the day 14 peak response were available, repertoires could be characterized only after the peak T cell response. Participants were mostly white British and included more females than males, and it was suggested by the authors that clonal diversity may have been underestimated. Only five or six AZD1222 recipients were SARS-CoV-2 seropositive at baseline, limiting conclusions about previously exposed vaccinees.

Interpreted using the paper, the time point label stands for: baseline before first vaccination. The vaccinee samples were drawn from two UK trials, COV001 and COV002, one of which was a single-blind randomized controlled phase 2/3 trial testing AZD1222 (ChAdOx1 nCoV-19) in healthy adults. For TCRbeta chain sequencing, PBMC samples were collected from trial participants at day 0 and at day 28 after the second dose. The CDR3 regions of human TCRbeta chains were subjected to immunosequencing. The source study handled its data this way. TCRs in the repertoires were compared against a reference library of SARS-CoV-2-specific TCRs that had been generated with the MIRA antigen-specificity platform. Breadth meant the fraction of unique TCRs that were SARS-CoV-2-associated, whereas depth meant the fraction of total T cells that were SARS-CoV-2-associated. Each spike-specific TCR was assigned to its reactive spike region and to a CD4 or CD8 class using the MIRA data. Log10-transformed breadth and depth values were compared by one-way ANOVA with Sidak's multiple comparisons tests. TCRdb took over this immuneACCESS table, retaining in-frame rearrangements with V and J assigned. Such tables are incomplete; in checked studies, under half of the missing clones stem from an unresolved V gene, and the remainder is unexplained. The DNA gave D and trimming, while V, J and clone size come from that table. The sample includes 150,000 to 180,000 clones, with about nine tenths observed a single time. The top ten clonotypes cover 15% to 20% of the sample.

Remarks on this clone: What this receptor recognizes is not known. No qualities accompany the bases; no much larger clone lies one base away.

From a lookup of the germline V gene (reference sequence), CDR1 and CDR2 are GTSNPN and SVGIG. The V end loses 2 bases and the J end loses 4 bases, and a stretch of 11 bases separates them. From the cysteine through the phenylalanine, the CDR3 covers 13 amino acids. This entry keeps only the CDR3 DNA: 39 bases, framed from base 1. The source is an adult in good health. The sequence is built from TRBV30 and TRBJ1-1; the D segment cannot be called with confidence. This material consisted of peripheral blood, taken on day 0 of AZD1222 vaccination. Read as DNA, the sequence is TGTGCCTGGAGTCCCGCGGGCGGCACTGAAGCTTTCTTT. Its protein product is CAWSPAGGTEAFF.